Following are 11 T cell receptor beta chains from one sample sequenced in a study of memory CD4+ T cells and cytomegalovirus serostatus. Profiled with immunoSEQ multiplex PCR; TCRdb holds only in-frame clones, not every one. The table has tens of thousands of clones, around 77% seen once; the top ten hold around 0.81%. The sort gate was single viable CD3+CD4+CD8-CD45RO+ cells for memory CD4+ T cells. Sequencing was done on a sample of memory CD4+ T cells from blood. These receptors came from an adult in good health and CMV-seronegative.

The chain recombines TRBV5-1 with TRBJ1-3; D may be TRBD1 (5 bases). In germline, CDR1 is SGHRS, CDR2 YFSETQ. The CDR3 is 16 amino acids. The germline V and J ends were trimmed by 0 bases and 0 bases, with 10 bases remaining between them. CDR3 protein: CASSLGWGSSGNTIYF. Here the CDR3 DNA reads TGCGCCAGCAGCTTGGGTTGGGGGAGCTCTGGAAACACCATATATTTT.

This clone was seen only a few times. The V gene is TRBV5-4, the J gene TRBJ2-5; D tentatively reads TRBD1 or TRBD2 (5 bases each). The CDR3 totals 16 residues. Trimming cost V 0 bases and J 5 bases, with 17 bases left between them. Germline CDR1 and CDR2: SGHNT and YYREEE (reference sequence). The CDR3 nucleotides read TGTGCCAGCAGCTTGGAGGGGAGAGGTTGGTCGGAGACCCAGTACTTC. Its protein is CASSLEGRGWSETQYF. Full variable domain (rest looked up from reference TRBV5-4 and TRBJ2-5): ETGVTQSPTHLIKTRGQQVTLRCSSQSGHNTVSWYQQALGQGPQFIFQYYREEENGRGNFPPRFSGLQFPNYSSELNVNALELDDSALYLCASSLEGRGWSETQYFGPGTRLLVL.

This clone has a single count. The CDR3 sequence is CASGLAGGRYEQYF. The CDR3 bases are TGTGCCAGCGGACTAGCGGGAGGGAGGTACGAGCAGTACTTC. V usage is TRBV28 and J usage is TRBJ2-7, with TRBD2 identical over 15 bases. CDR1 MDHEN and CDR2 SYDVKM come from the germline V gene. The junction had 3 bases not matched to a gene; V was cut back by 8 bases and J by 4 bases. This CDR3 comprises 14 residues. The entire variable domain, with the rest obtained from reference TRBV28 and TRBJ2-7, is as follows: DVKVTQSSRYLVKRTGEKVFLECVQDMDHENMFWYRQDPGLGLRLIYFSYDVKMKEKGDIPEGYSVSREKKERFSLILESASTNQTSMYLCASGLAGGRYEQYFGPGTRLTVT.

V usage is TRBV5-1 and J usage is TRBJ2-5, with D perhaps matching TRBD1 (5 bases). This CDR3 spans 17 amino acids. Trimming took off 0 bases at V and 4 bases at J, with 19 bases between the two ends. Germline CDR1 SGHRS, CDR2 YFSETQ. CDR3 nucleotides: TGCGCCAGCAGCTTGGCCTCAGGGCCCGGCCAAGGAGAGACCCAGTACTTC. Its protein is CASSLASGPGQGETQYF.

This chain links TRBV4-2 with TRBJ1-1; the match to TRBD1 covers 9 bases. Germline CDR1 reads LGHNA; CDR2 reads YNFKEQ. V trimming: 0 bases; J trimming: 7 bases; junction bases outside the gene matches: 9. The CDR3 spans 16 residues. For the CDR3, the DNA is TGTGCCAGCAGCCAAGATGGGGACAGGGTGGACGGTGAAGCTTTCTTT. This codes for CASSQDGDRVDGEAFF.

The genes are TRBV5-1 and TRBJ1-4; D possibly corresponds to TRBD1 (5 bases). The ends were cut back, 1 base at V and 6 bases at J, with 10 bases in the middle. Germline-derived CDR1 and CDR2 are SGHRS and YFSETQ. The CDR3 loop spans 14 amino acids. CDR3 sequence (DNA): TGCGCCAGCAGCTTGCAGGGTAGGGATGAAAAACTGTTTTTT. It codes for CASSLQGRDEKLFF.

The rearrangement joins TRBV7-6 to TRBJ2-7; D not certain. Germline CDR1 is SGHVS and CDR2 is FNYEAQ. Between the trimmed V and J ends, which lost 4 bases and 0 bases, there was a span of 10 bases. There are 14 residues in the CDR3. Here the CDR3 reads CASSSRLSSYEQYF. The CDR3 DNA reads as TGTGCCAGCAGCTCTCGACTGAGCTCCTACGAGCAGTACTTC.

V gene TRBV28 combines with J gene TRBJ2-4; D gene unclear. CDR1 is MDHEN and CDR2 is SYDVKM in the germline V gene. V lost 6 bases and J lost 8, with 17 bases in between. The CDR3 is made up of 14 amino acids. CDR3 in DNA: TGTGCCAGCAGGCCGGGCCCCACTGGGTACATTCAGTACTTC. It yields the protein CASRPGPTGYIQYF. The whole variable domain, filled in from reference TRBV28 and TRBJ2-4, reads DVKVTQSSRYLVKRTGEKVFLECVQDMDHENMFWYRQDPGLGLRLIYFSYDVKMKEKGDIPEGYSVSREKKERFSLILESASTNQTSMYLCASRPGPTGYIQYFGAGTRLSVL.

This chain uses TRBV30 with TRBJ2-3, with 10 positions matching TRBD1. Per the germline V gene, CDR1 is GTSNPN and CDR2 is SVGIG (reference sequence). V trimming: 7 bases; J trimming: 6 bases; junction bases outside the gene matches: 7. CDR3 size: 13 residues. CDR3 sequence: CASRGQGRDTQYF. The CDR3 DNA reads as TGTGCCTCAAGGGGACAGGGGAGGGATACGCAGTATTTT.

The chain couples TRBV5-4 to TRBJ2-2; D possibly corresponds to TRBD2 (6 bases). The V end was cut by 4 bases, the J end by 1 base, with 11 bases between. Germline V CDR1 and CDR2: SGHNT, YYREEE (reference sequence). The CDR3 runs 15 residues. CDR3 residues: CASSRTTLNTGELFF. For the CDR3, the DNA is TGTGCCAGCAGCAGGACTACATTGAACACCGGGGAGCTGTTTTTT.

The count of this clone is one. V is TRBV4-2 and J is TRBJ1-2, with D uncertain. The ends were cut back, 0 bases at V and 4 bases at J, with 12 bases in the middle. CDR1 and CDR2 (germline): LGHNA, YNFKEQ. The CDR3 length is 15 residues. The CDR3 region is CASSQDPDESYGYTF. As DNA, the CDR3 is TGTGCCAGCAGCCAAGATCCGGATGAGAGCTATGGCTACACCTTC.